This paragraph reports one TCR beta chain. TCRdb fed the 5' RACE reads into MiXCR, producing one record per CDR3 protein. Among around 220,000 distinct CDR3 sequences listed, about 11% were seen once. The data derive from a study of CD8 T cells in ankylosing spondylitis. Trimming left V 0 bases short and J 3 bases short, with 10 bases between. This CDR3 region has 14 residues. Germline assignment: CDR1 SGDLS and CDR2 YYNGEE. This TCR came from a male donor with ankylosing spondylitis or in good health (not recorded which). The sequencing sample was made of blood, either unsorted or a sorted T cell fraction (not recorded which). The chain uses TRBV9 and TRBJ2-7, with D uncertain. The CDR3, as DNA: TGTGCCAGCAGCGTAGAACAGTGTTACTACGAGCAGTACTTC. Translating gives CASSVEQCYYEQYF.